One sample yielded the 26 T cell receptor beta chains listed below, sequenced in a study of monozygotic twins with inflammatory bowel disease. TCRdb reprocessed the 5' RACE reads and reports one entry per CDR3 protein, with no DNA. This listing includes fewer than 350,000 distinct CDR3 sequences. Sample: blood. The receptors shown here come from a human donor with ulcerative colitis or Crohn's disease, or a healthy co-twin of an affected twin (not recorded which).

The J gene is TRBJ1-2, the V gene TRBV5-1. Per the germline V gene, CDR1 is SGHRS and CDR2 is YFSETQ. The CDR3 extends over 14 amino acids. The CDR3 reads CASSLGSSNYGYTF.

This chain links TRBV5-1 with TRBJ1-2. This CDR3 is built from 14 residues. CDR1 is SGHRS, CDR2 YFSETQ, per germline. The CDR3 reads CASSLDSGNYGYTF. Full variable domain (rest looked up from reference TRBV5-1 and TRBJ1-2): KAGVTQTPRYLIKTRGQQVTLSCSPISGHRSVSWYQQTPGQGLQFLFEYFSETQRNKGNFPGRFSGRQFSNSRSEMNVSTLELGDSALYLCASSLDSGNYGYTFGSGTRLTVV.

The chain joins TRBV18 to TRBJ2-1; TCRdb designates TRBD2, a call that cannot be tested without DNA. Germline lookup yields CDR1 KGHSH and CDR2 LQKENI. CDR3 length: 16 residues. The CDR3 region is CASSPSRAGGFNEQFF.

This chain connects TRBV19 to TRBJ2-1; TCRdb designates TRBD2, a call that cannot be tested without DNA. The CDR3 is 18 residues long. Per germline, CDR1 LNHDA and CDR2 SQIVND (reference sequence). CDR3: CASSKSSGMSGSYNEQFF.

The chain uses TRBV3-1 and TRBJ1-6; TCRdb's D call, TRBD1, is unchecked because there is no DNA. Germline V CDR1 and CDR2: LGHDT, YNNKEL (reference sequence). The CDR3 is 15 amino acids. The CDR3 sequence is CASRHRDVLISPLHF.

This rearrangement joins TRBV5-1 to TRBJ2-1; there is no DNA to check the TCRdb D call of TRBD1. The CDR3 totals 13 residues. Per germline, CDR1 SGHRS and CDR2 YFSETQ. This CDR3 is CASSLDQGAEQFF.

This rearrangement joins TRBV7-9 to TRBJ1-2; the TCRdb D gene call, TRBD1, has no DNA to confirm it. The CDR3 consists of 15 residues. Germline V gene data show CDR1 as SEHNR and CDR2 as FQNEAQ (reference sequence). This chain's CDR3 is CASSPKQGEVGGYTF.

This chain uses TRBV7-2 with TRBJ2-1; the TRBD1 assignment by TCRdb is unverifiable without DNA. This CDR3 comprises 16 residues. The V gene's germline CDR1 is SGHTA and CDR2 FQGNSA. The CDR3 reads CASSAAGGPLGNEQFF.

J is TRBJ2-7 and V is TRBV28. This CDR3 region has 12 residues. Germline loops: CDR1 MDHEN, CDR2 SYDVKM. The CDR3 spells CASSELAYEQYF.

This chain joins TRBV3-1 and TRBJ2-7. This CDR3 has 14 amino acids. Germline-derived CDR1 and CDR2 are LGHDT and YNNKEL (reference sequence). The CDR3 spells CASSQDLRRYEQYF.

The chain combines TRBV7-2 with TRBJ2-5; without DNA, the TCRdb call of TRBD1 cannot be checked. Germline CDR1 and CDR2: SGHTA and FQGNSA. CDR3 length: 14 amino acids. This chain's CDR3 is CASSSQGVQETQYF.

The J gene is TRBJ1-4, the V gene TRBV10-3; TCRdb returns TRBD1, unconfirmable since there is no DNA. The germline CDR1 and CDR2 sequences are ENHRY and SYGVKD. The CDR3 spans 14 residues. Here the CDR3 reads CAISPGTGTEKLFF.

The J gene is TRBJ2-7, the V gene TRBV20-1; TCRdb's D call, TRBD1, is unchecked because there is no DNA. Germline CDR1 and CDR2: DFQATT and SNEGSKA (reference sequence). This CDR3 contains 15 residues. The CDR3 region is CSARDHGTGIYEQYF.

The chain has TRBV5-1 and TRBJ2-7; as DNA is missing, the TRBD2 call by TCRdb cannot be tested. This CDR3 contains 14 residues. The V gene's germline CDR1 is SGHRS and CDR2 YFSETQ. This CDR3 is CASSDTSGSYEQYF.

The rearrangement uses TRBV6-6 and TRBJ2-1. Germline V gives CDR1 MNHNY, CDR2 SVGAGI (reference sequence). The CDR3 consists of 13 residues. The CDR3 here is CASSQLQATEQFF.

The chain couples TRBV29-1 to TRBJ2-1; TCRdb proposes TRBD1, but this gene call is untestable without DNA. This CDR3 is built from 14 residues. CDR1 and CDR2 from the germline V gene are SQVTM and ANQGSEA. The CDR3 protein is CSVVGRGPGNEQFF.

CDR3 in amino acids: CASSLETAGLAIPTYEQYF. The chain links TRBV5-1 to TRBJ2-7; TCRdb's assignment of TRBD2 cannot be checked, as there is no DNA. Germline values: CDR1 SGHRS, CDR2 YFSETQ. The CDR3 length is 19 residues.

The chain is built from TRBV7-2 and TRBJ1-5; TCRdb returns TRBD1, unconfirmable since there is no DNA. The CDR3 is 15 residues long. CDR1 and CDR2 from the germline V gene are SGHTA and FQGNSA. The CDR3 reads CASSPRGGADQPQHF.

The chain recombines TRBV20-1 with TRBJ2-2; the TCRdb D gene call, TRBD2, has no DNA to confirm it. CDR1 is DFQATT, CDR2 SNEGSKA, per germline (reference sequence). The CDR3 totals 15 residues. CDR3 in amino acids: CSAPGTRQNTGELFF.

The rearrangement links TRBV5-4 to TRBJ2-7; TCRdb names TRBD2, which stays unverified in the absence of DNA. The V gene's germline CDR1 is SGHNT and CDR2 YYREEE (reference sequence). CDR3 length equals 13 residues. The CDR3 protein is CASSPREGSEQYF. Using reference TRBV5-4 and TRBJ2-7 for the parts outside the CDR3, the full variable domain is ETGVTQSPTHLIKTRGQQVTLRCSSQSGHNTVSWYQQALGQGPQFIFQYYREEENGRGNFPPRFSGLQFPNYSSELNVNALELDDSALYLCASSPREGSEQYFGPGTRLTVT.

The V call is TRBV27, the J call TRBJ1-2; TCRdb's D gene call, TRBD1, goes unchecked for lack of DNA. CDR1 and CDR2 from the germline V gene are MNHEY and SMNVEV (reference sequence). The CDR3 totals 14 residues. This CDR3 reads CASSFSGDGYGYTF.

The CDR3 reads CSALTESGIINEQFF. V usage is TRBV20-1 and J usage is TRBJ2-1; with no DNA, the TCRdb D assignment of TRBD2 cannot be verified. The germline V gene has CDR1 DFQATT and CDR2 SNEGSKA (reference sequence). The CDR3 is 15 residues long.

The rearrangement uses TRBV28 and TRBJ2-5; TCRdb returns TRBD2, unconfirmable since there is no DNA. This CDR3 is built from 16 residues. The germline V gene has CDR1 MDHEN and CDR2 SYDVKM. The CDR3 here is CASSLSGGLSEETQYF.

V and J are TRBV29-1 and TRBJ1-2. Germline V gives CDR1 SQVTM, CDR2 ANQGSEA. The length of the CDR3 is 11 residues. CDR3: CSVKDVEGYTF. Looking up the rest from reference TRBV29-1 and TRBJ1-2 gives the full variable domain: SAVISQKPSRDICQRGTSLTIQCQVDSQVTMMFWYRQQPGQSLTLIATANQGSEATYESGFVIDKFPISRPNLTFSTLTVSNMSPEDSSIYLCSVKDVEGYTFGSGTRLTVV.

The chain uses TRBV4-1 and TRBJ2-1. The CDR3 loop spans 17 amino acids. CDR1 is MGHRA, CDR2 YSYEKL, per germline. The CDR3: CASSQDLAQLTYNEQFF.

The rearrangement uses TRBV12-3 or TRBV12-4 and TRBJ1-5; the TRBD1 assignment by TCRdb is unverifiable without DNA. The CDR3 spans 14 residues. The CDR3 spells CASRYTGVNQPQHF.